The 22 T cell receptor beta chains presented below share a single source sample, sequenced in a study of CD8 T cells in ankylosing spondylitis. From the 5' RACE reads, TCRdb called clonotypes with MiXCR, one entry per CDR3 protein. The sample contains 200,000 to 300,000 distinct CDR3 sequences, approximately 11% of which appear only once. The sequencing input was blood, either unsorted or a sorted T cell fraction (not recorded which). These receptors all come from a male donor with ankylosing spondylitis or in good health (not recorded which).

This clonotype was detected a few times. The gene calls are TRBV7-2 and TRBJ2-6, with a tentative D call TRBD1 (6 bases). The CDR3 has 15 residues. Between the trimmed V and J ends, which lost 8 bases and 2 bases, there was a span of 13 bases. The V gene's germline CDR1 is SGHTA and CDR2 FQGNSA. The CDR3: CASWRGGPGANVLTF. DNA for the CDR3: TGTGCCAGCTGGAGAGGGGGTCCTGGGGCCAACGTCCTGACTTTC. The full variable domain, rest sourced from reference TRBV7-2 and TRBJ2-6, is GAGVSQSPSNKVTEKGKDVELRCDPISGHTALYWYRQSLGQGLEFLIYFQGNSAPDKSGLPSDRFSAERTGGSVSTLTIQRTQQEDSAVYLCASWRGGPGANVLTFGAGSRLTVL.

This clonotype was counted at least ten times. The gene calls are TRBV3-1 and TRBJ2-1; perhaps TRBD2 as D (5 bases). The germline V and J ends were trimmed by 0 bases and 2 bases, with 11 bases remaining between them. Germline lookup yields CDR1 LGHDT and CDR2 YNNKEL (reference sequence). This CDR3 contains 16 residues. CDR3 DNA: TGTGCCAGCAGCCAAGAGTTCCGGGAAGCCTACAATGAGCAGTTCTTC. Its protein is CASSQEFREAYNEQFF.

This clonotype was seen just once. The chain carries TRBV6-1 and TRBJ2-2; D possibly corresponds to TRBD1 (6 bases). Germline loops: CDR1 MNHNS, CDR2 SASEGT. This CDR3 contains 15 residues. The ends were cut back, 4 bases at V and 2 bases at J, with 11 bases in the middle. The CDR3 coding sequence is TGTGCCAGCAGTGTAACAGGGATCAACACCGGGGAGCTGTTTTTT. Amino acids: CASSVTGINTGELFF.

A note on this clonotype: Being one base from a much bigger clone, this may be a read error. The chain carries TRBV19 and TRBJ1-1; no clear D gene. The CDR3 loop spans 16 amino acids. Germline CDR1 and CDR2: LNHDA and SQIVND (reference sequence). The CDR3 DNA reads as TGTGTCAGTAGTATTCATCCCGCCAGAGTGAACACTGAAGCTTTCTTT. It specifies CVSSIHPARVNTEAFF.

In its sample, this clonotype was seen many times. The CDR3 coding sequence is TGCGCCAGCCAGTCTCCCTACAATGAGCAGTTCTTC. Residues: CASQSPYNEQFF. The chain carries TRBV5-1 and TRBJ2-1; D is unresolved. This CDR3 contains 12 residues. Trimming removed 7 bases from V and 2 bases from J, with 7 bases in between. The germline V gene has CDR1 SGHRS and CDR2 YFSETQ.

V and J are TRBV14 and TRBJ2-1, with TRBD1 matching over 7 bases. Germline V gives CDR1 SGHDN, CDR2 FVKESK. J lost 8 bases, V lost 0 bases, and 10 bases had no gene match. The CDR3 is 16 amino acids. The CDR3 sequence is CASSQDSRGHRDEQFF. The CDR3 bases are TGTGCCAGCAGCCAAGATAGTAGGGGGCACAGGGATGAGCAGTTCTTC.

V and J are TRBV12-5 and TRBJ2-3; perhaps TRBD2 as D (5 bases). This CDR3 spans 13 amino acids. In germline, CDR1 is LGHNT, CDR2 FRNRAP. Trimming removed 3 bases at V and 4 bases at J, with 8 bases between. Here the CDR3 reads CASGLEGPDTQYF. Here the CDR3 DNA reads TGTGCTAGTGGTTTAGAGGGCCCAGATACGCAGTATTTT.

The gene calls are TRBV7-2 and TRBJ2-3; 7 bases are shared with TRBD1. The J segment lost 5 bases and the V segment lost 3 bases, leaving 5 bases of the junction unmatched. Germline CDR1 and CDR2: SGHTA and FQGNSA. This CDR3 contains 14 residues. CDR3 region: CASSLTGYGDTQYF. As DNA, the CDR3 is TGTGCCAGCAGCTTGACAGGGTATGGAGATACGCAGTATTTT.

This clonotype was picked up many times. This chain links TRBV6-5 with TRBJ2-3; 9 bases match TRBD2. CDR1 is MNHEY and CDR2 is SVGAGI in the germline V gene. Trimming at V came to 1 base and at J to 3 bases, leaving 14 bases not matched to a gene. This CDR3 has 19 residues. The CDR3 spells CASSYFALVAGEPTDTQYF. The DNA for the CDR3 is TGTGCCAGCAGTTACTTCGCTCTAGTAGCGGGAGAGCCTACAGATACGCAGTATTTT.

This clonotype has more than one count but fewer than ten. This chain joins TRBV3-1 and TRBJ2-1; weak D call: TRBD2 (5 bases). Germline-derived CDR1 and CDR2 are LGHDT and YNNKEL (reference sequence). The CDR3 totals 14 residues. Deletions cut 7 bases from V and 5 bases from J, with 15 bases between. In nucleotides, the CDR3 is TGTGCCAGCACCTTAAGCGGCCCCCACAATGAGCAGTTCTTC. It is translated as CASTLSGPHNEQFF.

This clonotype was seen at least ten times. The chain employs TRBV5-1 and TRBJ1-5; no firm D call. Germline CDR1 reads SGHRS; CDR2 reads YFSETQ. There are 15 residues in the CDR3. The V gene lost 0 bases and the J gene lost 2 bases, with 9 bases spanning the gap. The CDR3 here is CASSLDGQGNQPQHF. The DNA for the CDR3 is TGCGCCAGCAGCTTGGACGGCCAGGGCAATCAGCCCCAGCATTTT.

This clonotype has a count of ten or more. CDR3 nucleotides: TGCAGTGCTAGAGAGATAGGGACAGAGACCCAGTACTTC. Its translation is CSAREIGTETQYF. The V gene is TRBV20-1, the J gene TRBJ2-5; D possibly uses TRBD1 or TRBD2 (5 bases each). CDR1 DFQATT and CDR2 SNEGSKA come from the germline V gene (reference sequence). The V and J ends lost 0 bases and 4 bases respectively, with 9 bases between them. The CDR3 is made up of 13 amino acids.

This clonotype was found many times. The gene calls are TRBV10-1 and TRBJ2-3; 12 nucleotides align to TRBD1. V was pared by 7 bases and J by 7 bases, with 6 bases of the junction left unmatched. This CDR3 contains 14 residues. From germline, CDR1 is WNHNN and CDR2 SYGVQD (reference sequence). DNA of the CDR3: TGCGCCAGCACACCGGGACAGGGGGCCTATACGCAGTATTTT. This codes for CASTPGQGAYTQYF.

This clonotype was found many times. J is TRBJ2-7 and V is TRBV20-1; 10 bases align to TRBD2. CDR1 is DFQATT and CDR2 is SNEGSKA in the germline V gene (reference sequence). The CDR3 runs 16 residues. J lost 2 bases, V lost 6 bases, and 13 bases had no gene match. The CDR3 protein is CSAPRRRTSGTYEQYF. The CDR3 DNA reads TGCAGTGCCCCCCGGCGTCGGACTAGCGGAACCTACGAGCAGTACTTC.

This clonotype was seen a few times. The rearrangement uses TRBV7-2 and TRBJ2-3, with D tentatively TRBD1 or TRBD2 (5 bases each). The CDR3 consists of 13 residues. V shed 4 bases and J shed 8 bases, with 13 bases lying between them. Germline V gene lookup returns CDR1 SGHTA and CDR2 FQGNSA. The CDR3 loop is CASSSVRESTQYF. The CDR3 DNA sequence: TGTGCCAGCAGCTCCGTCAGGGAGAGTACGCAGTATTTT. The full variable domain, in which reference TRBV7-2 and TRBJ2-3 provide the parts outside the CDR3, is GAGVSQSPSNKVTEKGKDVELRCDPISGHTALYWYRQSLGQGLEFLIYFQGNSAPDKSGLPSDRFSAERTGGSVSTLTIQRTQQEDSAVYLCASSSVRESTQYFGPGTRLTVL.

Many counts were recorded for this clonotype. This chain connects TRBV5-1 to TRBJ2-7, with TRBD2 identical over 11 bases. The CDR3 totals 14 residues. After removal of 4 bases from V and 6 bases from J, the junction contained 6 bases not matched to a gene. The germline CDR1 and CDR2 sequences are SGHRS and YFSETQ. Here the CDR3 reads CASSLGTSGSEQYF. The CDR3 region has the DNA TGCGCCAGCAGCCTCGGGACTAGCGGCTCCGAGCAGTACTTC.

This clonotype has only a few counts. J is TRBJ2-5 and V is TRBV24-1; 12 positions agree with TRBD2. Losses at the gene ends were 4 bases for V and 5 bases for J; bases not matched to a gene: 13. The CDR3 has 18 amino acids. CDR1 KGHDR and CDR2 SFDVKD come from the germline V gene. CDR3 bases: TGTGCCACCAGTGACCCGGGACTAGCGGGCCCCCATGGGGAGACCCAGTACTTC. Amino acid sequence: CATSDPGLAGPHGETQYF.

The genes are TRBV28 and TRBJ2-2; maybe TRBD1 (5 bases). The CDR3 consists of 17 residues. The V gene lost 2 bases and the J gene lost 1 base, with 14 bases spanning the gap. The germline gives CDR1 MDHEN, CDR2 SYDVKM. The chain's CDR3 is CASSLGPTTGNTGELFF. The CDR3 DNA reads TGTGCCAGCAGTTTAGGCCCTACCACAGGGAACACCGGGGAGCTGTTTTTT.

In its sample, this clonotype was seen a few times. This chain joins TRBV7-6 and TRBJ2-2, with D perhaps matching TRBD2 (6 bases). The germline V and J ends were trimmed by 6 bases and 2 bases, with 16 bases remaining between them. Germline CDR1 reads SGHVS; CDR2 reads FNYEAQ. This CDR3 spans 16 amino acids. The CDR3 here is CASSPIGGLNTGELFF. Here the CDR3 DNA reads TGTGCCAGCAGTCCTATCGGAGGGTTAAACACCGGGGAGCTGTTTTTT.

This rearrangement joins TRBV28 to TRBJ2-7; 10 nucleotides match TRBD2. Germline trimming cut 3 bases from V and 4 bases from J; bases unmatched to any gene: 6. CDR3 length equals 15 residues. CDR1 and CDR2 from the germline V gene are MDHEN and SYDVKM. The CDR3 nucleotides read TGTGCCAGCAGTTTGAATCTAGCGGGAGTGTACGAGCAGTACTTC. It is translated as CASSLNLAGVYEQYF.

This clonotype was detected many times. The rearrangement uses TRBV7-6 and TRBJ1-3, with unresolved D. The V and J ends lost 5 bases and 0 bases respectively, with 20 bases between them. Germline V gene sequence: CDR1 SGHVS, CDR2 FNYEAQ. The CDR3 length is 18 residues. CDR3 sequence (DNA): TGTGCCAGCAGCCTATACGGCCGTGGGGAGGCCTCTGGAAACACCATATATTTT. Protein product: CASSLYGRGEASGNTIYF.

The chain employs TRBV29-1 and TRBJ2-3, with 8 bases aligning to TRBD2. V shed 5 bases and J 8 bases; nucleotides not matched to a gene: 3. The length of the CDR3 is 11 residues. Germline V CDR1 and CDR2: SQVTM, ANQGSEA. CDR3 sequence (DNA): TGCAGCGTTCCCCGGGGGGGTACGCAGTATTTT. It yields the protein CSVPRGGTQYF.